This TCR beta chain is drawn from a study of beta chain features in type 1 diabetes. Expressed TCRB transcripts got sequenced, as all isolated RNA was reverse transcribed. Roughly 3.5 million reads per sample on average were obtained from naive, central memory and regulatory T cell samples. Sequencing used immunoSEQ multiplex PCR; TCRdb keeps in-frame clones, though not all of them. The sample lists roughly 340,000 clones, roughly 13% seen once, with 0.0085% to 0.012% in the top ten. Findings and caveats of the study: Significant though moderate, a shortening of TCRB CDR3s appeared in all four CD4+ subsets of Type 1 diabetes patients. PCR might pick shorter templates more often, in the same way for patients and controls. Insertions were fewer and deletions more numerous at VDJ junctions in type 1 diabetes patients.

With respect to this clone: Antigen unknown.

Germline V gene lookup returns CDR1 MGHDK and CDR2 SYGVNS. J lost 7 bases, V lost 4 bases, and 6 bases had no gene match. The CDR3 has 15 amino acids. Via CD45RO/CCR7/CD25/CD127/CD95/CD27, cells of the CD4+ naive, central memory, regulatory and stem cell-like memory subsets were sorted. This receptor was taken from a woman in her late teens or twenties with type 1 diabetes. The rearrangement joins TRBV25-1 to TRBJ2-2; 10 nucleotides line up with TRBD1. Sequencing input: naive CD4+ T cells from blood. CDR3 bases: TGTGCCAGCAGTGGGCCGACAGGGGGCTACGGGGAGCTGTTTTTT. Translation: CASSGPTGGYGELFF. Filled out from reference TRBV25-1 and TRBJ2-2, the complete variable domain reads EADIYQTPRYLVIGTGKKITLECSQTMGHDKMYWYQQDPGMELHLIHYSYGVNSTEKGDLSSESTVSRIRTEHFPLTLESARPSHTSQYLCASSGPTGGYGELFFGEGSRLTVL.